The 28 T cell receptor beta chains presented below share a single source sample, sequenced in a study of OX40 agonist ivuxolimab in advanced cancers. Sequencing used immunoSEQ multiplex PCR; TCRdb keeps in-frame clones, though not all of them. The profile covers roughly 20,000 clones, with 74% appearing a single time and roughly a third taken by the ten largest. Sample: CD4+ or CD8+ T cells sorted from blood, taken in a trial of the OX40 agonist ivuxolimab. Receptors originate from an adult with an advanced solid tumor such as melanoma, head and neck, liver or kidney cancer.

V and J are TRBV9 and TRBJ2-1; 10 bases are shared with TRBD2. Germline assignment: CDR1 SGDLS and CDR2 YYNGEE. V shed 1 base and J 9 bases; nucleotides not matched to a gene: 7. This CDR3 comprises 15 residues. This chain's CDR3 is CASSVSGGEAREQFF. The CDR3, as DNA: TGTGCCAGCAGCGTAAGCGGGGGGGAGGCCCGTGAGCAGTTCTTC.

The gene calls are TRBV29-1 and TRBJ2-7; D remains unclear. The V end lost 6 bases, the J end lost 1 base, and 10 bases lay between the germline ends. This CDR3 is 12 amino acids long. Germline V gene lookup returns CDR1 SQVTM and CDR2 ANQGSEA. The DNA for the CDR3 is TGCAGCGTCAATGGGGTTTCCTACGAGCAGTACTTC. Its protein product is CSVNGVSYEQYF.

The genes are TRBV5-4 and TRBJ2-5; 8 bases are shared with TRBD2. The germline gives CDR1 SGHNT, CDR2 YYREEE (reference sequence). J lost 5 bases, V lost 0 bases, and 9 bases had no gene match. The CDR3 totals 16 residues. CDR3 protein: CASSLVTGGPGETQYF. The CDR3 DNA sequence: TGTGCCAGCAGCTTGGTAACGGGAGGGCCTGGGGAGACCCAGTACTTC.

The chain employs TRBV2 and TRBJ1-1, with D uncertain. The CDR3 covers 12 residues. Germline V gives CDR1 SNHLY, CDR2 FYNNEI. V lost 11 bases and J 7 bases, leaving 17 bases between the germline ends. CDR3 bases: TGTGCCGCCCCGCGAGGACTGCGTGAAGCTTTCTTT. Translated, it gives CAAPRGLREAFF.

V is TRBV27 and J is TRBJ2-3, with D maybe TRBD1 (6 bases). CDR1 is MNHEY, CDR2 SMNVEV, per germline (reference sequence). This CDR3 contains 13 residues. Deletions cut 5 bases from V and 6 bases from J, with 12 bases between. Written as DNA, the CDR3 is TGTGCCAGCAGTCCCAGACAGGCGGATACGCAGTATTTT. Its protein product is CASSPRQADTQYF.

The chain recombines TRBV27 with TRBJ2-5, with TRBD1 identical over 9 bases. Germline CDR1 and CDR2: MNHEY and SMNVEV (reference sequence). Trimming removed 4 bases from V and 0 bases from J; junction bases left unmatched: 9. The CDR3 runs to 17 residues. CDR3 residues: CASSSDSGQGYQETQYF. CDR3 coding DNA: TGTGCCAGCAGTTCAGACTCCGGACAGGGGTACCAAGAGACCCAGTACTTC.

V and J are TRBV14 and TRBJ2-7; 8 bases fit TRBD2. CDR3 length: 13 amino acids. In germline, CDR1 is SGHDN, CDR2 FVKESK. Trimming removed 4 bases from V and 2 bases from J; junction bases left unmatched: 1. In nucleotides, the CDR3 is TGTGCCAGCAGCCCCGGGGGGGCCTACGAGCAGTACTTC. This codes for CASSPGGAYEQYF.

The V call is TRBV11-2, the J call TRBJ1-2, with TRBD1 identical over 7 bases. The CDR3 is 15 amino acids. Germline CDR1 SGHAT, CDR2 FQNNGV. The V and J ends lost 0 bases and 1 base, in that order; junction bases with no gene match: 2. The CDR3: CASSLDWDSNYGYTF. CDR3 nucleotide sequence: TGTGCCAGCAGCTTAGATTGGGACAGTAACTATGGCTACACCTTC.

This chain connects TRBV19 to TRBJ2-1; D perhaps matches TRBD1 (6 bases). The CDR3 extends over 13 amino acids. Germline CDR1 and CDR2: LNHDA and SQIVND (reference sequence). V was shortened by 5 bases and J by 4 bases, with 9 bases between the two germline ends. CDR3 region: CASSRDIYNEQFF. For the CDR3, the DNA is TGTGCCAGTAGTCGGGACATTTACAATGAGCAGTTCTTC.

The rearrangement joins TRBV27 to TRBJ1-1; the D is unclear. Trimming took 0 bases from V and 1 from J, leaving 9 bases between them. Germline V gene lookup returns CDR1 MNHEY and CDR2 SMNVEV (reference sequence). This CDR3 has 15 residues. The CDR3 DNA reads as TGTGCCAGCAGTTTATCCCTAGCCCCGAACACTGAAGCTTTCTTT. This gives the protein CASSLSLAPNTEAFF.

The CDR3 nucleotides read TGTGCCAGCCGGGGGGCCTTCGGCCCGTCGGGCACAGATACGCAGTATTTT. Encoded protein: CASRGAFGPSGTDTQYF. The rearrangement joins TRBV28 to TRBJ2-3; perhaps TRBD2 as D (7 bases). There are 17 residues in the CDR3. Germline values: CDR1 MDHEN, CDR2 SYDVKM. V gave up 8 bases and J gave up 1 base, with 22 bases separating them.

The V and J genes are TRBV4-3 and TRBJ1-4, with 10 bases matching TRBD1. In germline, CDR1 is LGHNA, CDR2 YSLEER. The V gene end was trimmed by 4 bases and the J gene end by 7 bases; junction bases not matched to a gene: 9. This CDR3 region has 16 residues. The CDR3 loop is CASSPGTGALIEKLFF. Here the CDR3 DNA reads TGCGCCAGCAGCCCTGGGACAGGGGCTTTAATTGAAAAACTGTTTTTT.

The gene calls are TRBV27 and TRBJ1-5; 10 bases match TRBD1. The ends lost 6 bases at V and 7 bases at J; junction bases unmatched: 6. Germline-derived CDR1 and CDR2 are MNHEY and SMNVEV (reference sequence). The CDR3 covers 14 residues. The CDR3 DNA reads TGTGCCAGCAGGCCGACAGGGGGCGACCAGCCCCAGCATTTT. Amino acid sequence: CASRPTGGDQPQHF.

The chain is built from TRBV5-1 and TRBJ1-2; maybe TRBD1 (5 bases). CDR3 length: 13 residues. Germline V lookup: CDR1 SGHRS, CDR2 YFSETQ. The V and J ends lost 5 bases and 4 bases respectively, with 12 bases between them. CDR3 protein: CASSRDSFYGYTF. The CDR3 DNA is TGCGCCAGCAGTCGCGACAGCTTCTATGGCTACACCTTC.

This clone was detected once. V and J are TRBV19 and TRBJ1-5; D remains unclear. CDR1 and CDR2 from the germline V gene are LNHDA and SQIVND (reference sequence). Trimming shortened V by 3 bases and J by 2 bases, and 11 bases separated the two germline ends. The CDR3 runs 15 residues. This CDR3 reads CASSIDGLGNQPQHF. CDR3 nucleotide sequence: TGTGCCAGTAGTATCGACGGACTCGGCAATCAGCCCCAGCATTTT.

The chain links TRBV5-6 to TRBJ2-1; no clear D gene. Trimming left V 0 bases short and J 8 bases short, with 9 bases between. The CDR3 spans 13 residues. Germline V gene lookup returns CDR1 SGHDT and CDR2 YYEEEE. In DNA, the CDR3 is TGTGCCAGCAGCTTGGATGTGGGTTATGAGCAGTTCTTC. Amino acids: CASSLDVGYEQFF.

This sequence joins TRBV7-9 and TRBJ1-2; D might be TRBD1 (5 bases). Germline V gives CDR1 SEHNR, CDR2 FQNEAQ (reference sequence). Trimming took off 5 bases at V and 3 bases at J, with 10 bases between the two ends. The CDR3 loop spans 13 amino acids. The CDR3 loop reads CASSPGTDYGYTF. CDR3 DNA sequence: TGTGCCAGCAGCCCCGGGACGGACTATGGCTACACCTTC. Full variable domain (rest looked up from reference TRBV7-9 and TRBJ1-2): DTGVSQNPRHKITKRGQNVTFRCDPISEHNRLYWYRQTLGQGPEFLTYFQNEAQLEKSRLLSDRFSAERPKGSFSTLEIQRTEQGDSAMYLCASSPGTDYGYTFGSGTRLTVV.

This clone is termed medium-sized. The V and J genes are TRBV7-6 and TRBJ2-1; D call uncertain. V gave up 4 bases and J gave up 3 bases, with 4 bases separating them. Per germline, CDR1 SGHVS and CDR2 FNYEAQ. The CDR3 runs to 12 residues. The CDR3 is CASSSNYNEQFF. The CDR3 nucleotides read TGTGCCAGCAGCTCTAACTACAATGAGCAGTTCTTC.

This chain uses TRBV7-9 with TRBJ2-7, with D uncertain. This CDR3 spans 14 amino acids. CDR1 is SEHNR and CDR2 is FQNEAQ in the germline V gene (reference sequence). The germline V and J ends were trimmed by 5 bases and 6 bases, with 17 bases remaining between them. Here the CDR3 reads CASSPNSGKAEQYF. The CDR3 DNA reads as TGTGCCAGCAGCCCCAACTCTGGGAAGGCCGAGCAGTACTTC.

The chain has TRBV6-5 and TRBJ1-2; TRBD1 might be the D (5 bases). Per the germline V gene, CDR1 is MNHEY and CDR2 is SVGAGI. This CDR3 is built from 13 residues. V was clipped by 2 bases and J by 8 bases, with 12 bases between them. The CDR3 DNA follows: TGTGCCAGCAGTTACGGGGCAGGGAGCGGCTACACCTTC. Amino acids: CASSYGAGSGYTF.

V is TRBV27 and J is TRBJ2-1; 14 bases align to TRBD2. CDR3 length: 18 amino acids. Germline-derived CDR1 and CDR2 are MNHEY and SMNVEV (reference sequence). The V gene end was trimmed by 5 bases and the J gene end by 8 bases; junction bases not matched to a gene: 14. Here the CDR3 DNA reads TGTGCCAGCAGTCCCCCCAGGACTAGCGGGAGGATGGTGTATGAGCAGTTCTTC. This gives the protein CASSPPRTSGRMVYEQFF.

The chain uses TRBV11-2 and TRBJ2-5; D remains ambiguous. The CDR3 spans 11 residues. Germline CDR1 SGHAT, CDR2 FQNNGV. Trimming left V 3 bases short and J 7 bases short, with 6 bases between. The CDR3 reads CASSFQATQYF. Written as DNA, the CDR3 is TGTGCCAGCAGCTTTCAGGCGACCCAGTACTTC.

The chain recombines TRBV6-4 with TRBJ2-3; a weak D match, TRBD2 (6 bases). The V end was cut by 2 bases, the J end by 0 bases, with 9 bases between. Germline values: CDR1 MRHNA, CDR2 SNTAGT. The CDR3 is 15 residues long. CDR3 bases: TGTGCCAGCAGTGACGCTAGCGCAAGCACAGATACGCAGTATTTT. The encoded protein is CASSDASASTDTQYF.

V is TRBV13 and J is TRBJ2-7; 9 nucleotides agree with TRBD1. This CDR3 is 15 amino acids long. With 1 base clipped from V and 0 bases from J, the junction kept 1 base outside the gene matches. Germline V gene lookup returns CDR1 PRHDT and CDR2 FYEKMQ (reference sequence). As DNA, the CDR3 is TGTGCCAGCAGCTTAGCGACAGGGGGCTCCTACGAGCAGTACTTC. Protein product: CASSLATGGSYEQYF.

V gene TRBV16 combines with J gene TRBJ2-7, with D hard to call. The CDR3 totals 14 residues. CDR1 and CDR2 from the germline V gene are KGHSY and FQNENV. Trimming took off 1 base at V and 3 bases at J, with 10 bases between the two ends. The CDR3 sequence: CASSQLALDYEQYF. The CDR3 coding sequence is TGTGCCAGCAGCCAATTGGCTCTAGACTACGAGCAGTACTTC.

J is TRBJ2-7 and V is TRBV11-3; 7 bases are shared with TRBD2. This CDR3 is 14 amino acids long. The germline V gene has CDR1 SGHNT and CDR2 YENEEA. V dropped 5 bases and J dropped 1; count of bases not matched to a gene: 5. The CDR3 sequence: CASSLSGPSYEQYF. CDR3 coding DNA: TGTGCCAGCAGCCTTAGCGGGCCGTCCTACGAGCAGTACTTC.

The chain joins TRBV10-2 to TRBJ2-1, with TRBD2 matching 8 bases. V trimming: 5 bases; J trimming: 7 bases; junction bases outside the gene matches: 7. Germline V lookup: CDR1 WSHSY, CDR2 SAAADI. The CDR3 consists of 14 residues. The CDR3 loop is CASSSGTSDNEQFF. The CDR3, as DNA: TGCGCCAGCAGTTCCGGGACTAGTGATAATGAGCAGTTCTTC.

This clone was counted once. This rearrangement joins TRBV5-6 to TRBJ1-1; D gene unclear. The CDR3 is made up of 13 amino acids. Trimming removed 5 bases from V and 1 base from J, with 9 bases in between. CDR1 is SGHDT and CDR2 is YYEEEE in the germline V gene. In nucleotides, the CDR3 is TGTGCCAGCAGTCACGAGGCGAACACTGAAGCTTTCTTT. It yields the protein CASSHEANTEAFF.